A single sample is the source of the 28 T cell receptor beta chains below, sequenced in a study of T cell responses to AZD1222 COVID-19 vaccine. Data came from immunoSEQ multiplex PCR; TCRdb stores just in-frame clones and leaves some out. The table has under 200,000 clones, around nine tenths seen once. This specimen consisted of peripheral blood, obtained 28 days after the second dose of the MenACWY control vaccine. These receptors all come from an adult who received the MenACWY meningococcal vaccine as a control.

The chain couples TRBV19 to TRBJ1-1; D unresolved. The CDR3 extends over 14 amino acids. Between the trimmed V and J ends, which lost 6 bases and 2 bases, there was a span of 13 bases. The germline V gene has CDR1 LNHDA and CDR2 SQIVND (reference sequence). CDR3: CASRADPENTEAFF. The DNA of the CDR3 is TGTGCCAGTAGAGCAGACCCGGAAAACACTGAAGCTTTCTTT. Combining the CDR3 with reference TRBV19 and TRBJ1-1 gives the whole variable domain DGGITQSPKYLFRKEGQNVTLSCEQNLNHDAMYWYRQDPGQGLRLIYYSQIVNDFQKGDIAEGYSVSREKKESFPLTVTSAQKNPTAFYLCASRADPENTEAFFGQGTRLTVV.

V is TRBV5-1 and J is TRBJ1-2; 8 bases agree with TRBD1. Germline V gives CDR1 SGHRS, CDR2 YFSETQ. The CDR3 is made up of 14 amino acids. Losses at the gene ends were 4 bases for V and 4 bases for J; bases not matched to a gene: 6. This CDR3 reads CASSGTGGIYGYTF. The CDR3 coding sequence is TGCGCCAGCAGCGGCACAGGGGGGATCTATGGCTACACCTTC.

This chain joins TRBV4-3 and TRBJ1-4, with D possibly matching TRBD1 (5 bases). The CDR3 is 17 amino acids. Trimming left V 0 bases short and J 7 bases short, with 18 bases between. In germline, CDR1 is LGHNA, CDR2 YSLEER. The CDR3 is CASSQDAYRTSGEKLFF. CDR3 coding DNA: TGCGCCAGCAGCCAAGACGCATACCGGACATCCGGTGAAAAACTGTTTTTT.

The chain uses TRBV5-4 and TRBJ2-5, with D possibly being TRBD1 (5 bases). Germline V gene data show CDR1 as SGHNT and CDR2 as YYREEE (reference sequence). This CDR3 has 15 residues. V dropped 4 bases and J dropped 4 bases, with 17 bases sitting between them. CDR3 nucleotide sequence: TGTGCCAGCAGCGAAGACAGTTGGAGTAGAGAGACCCAGTACTTC. Its translation: CASSEDSWSRETQYF.

The CDR3 is CASSLGPAGRWTDTQYF. For the CDR3, the DNA is TGTGCCAGCAGCCTCGGCCCGGCGGGGAGGTGGACAGATACGCAGTATTTT. V usage is TRBV7-6 and J usage is TRBJ2-3; maybe TRBD2 (6 bases). The V and J ends lost 5 bases and 3 bases respectively, with 21 bases between them. From germline, CDR1 is SGHVS and CDR2 FNYEAQ. This CDR3 contains 17 residues.

The chain employs TRBV5-1 and TRBJ2-3; 7 bases match TRBD1. V gave up 0 bases and J gave up 5 bases; unmatched junction bases: 6. The germline gives CDR1 SGHRS, CDR2 YFSETQ. CDR3 length equals 15 residues. For the CDR3, the DNA is TGCGCCAGCAGCTTGGAGCAGGGGGTGGTAGATACGCAGTATTTT. It codes for CASSLEQGVVDTQYF. Full variable domain (missing parts from reference TRBV5-1 and TRBJ2-3): KAGVTQTPRYLIKTRGQQVTLSCSPISGHRSVSWYQQTPGQGLQFLFEYFSETQRNKGNFPGRFSGRQFSNSRSEMNVSTLELGDSALYLCASSLEQGVVDTQYFGPGTRLTVL.

This sequence joins TRBV27 and TRBJ1-4, with TRBD1 matching over 8 bases. J was trimmed by 5 bases and V by 5 bases; bases with no gene match: 4. Per the germline V gene, CDR1 is MNHEY and CDR2 is SMNVEV (reference sequence). The CDR3 has 14 residues. CDR3 protein: CASSPRTGNEKLFF. The CDR3 DNA reads as TGTGCCAGCAGTCCCCGGACAGGGAATGAAAAACTGTTTTTT.

The chain uses TRBV6-2 or TRBV6-3 and TRBJ2-7; the match to TRBD1 covers 7 bases. With 2 bases clipped from V and 2 bases from J, the junction kept 6 bases outside the gene matches. Germline V gene data show CDR1 as MNHEY and CDR2 as SVGEGT. This CDR3 has 15 amino acids. CDR3 region: CASSYAPGTAYEQYF. In DNA form, the CDR3 reads TGTGCCAGCAGTTACGCACCGGGGACAGCCTACGAGCAGTACTTC.

The V call is TRBV29-1, the J call TRBJ2-1; no clear D. Trimming removed 4 bases from V and 7 bases from J, with 11 bases in between. The length of the CDR3 is 12 residues. Germline V gene sequence: CDR1 SQVTM, CDR2 ANQGSEA. CDR3 sequence (DNA): TGCAGCGTTGCTGCTGGGTCGAATGAGCAGTTCTTC. Translated, it gives CSVAAGSNEQFF.

The rearrangement joins TRBV19 to TRBJ1-5, with D perhaps matching TRBD1 (5 bases). This CDR3 has 13 amino acids. Trimming shortened V by 5 bases and J by 4 bases, and 9 bases separated the two germline ends. Per the germline V gene, CDR1 is LNHDA and CDR2 is SQIVND (reference sequence). Here the CDR3 DNA reads TGTGCCAGTAGTCCCGACAGAAATCAGCCCCAGCATTTT. This gives the protein CASSPDRNQPQHF.

This chain connects TRBV27 to TRBJ2-2, with TRBD1 identical over 9 bases. Looked up from germline, CDR1 is MNHEY and CDR2 is SMNVEV (reference sequence). J gave up 4 bases and V 4 bases, and 7 bases lay outside the gene matches. This CDR3 contains 16 residues. CDR3 sequence (DNA): TGTGCCAGCAGTTGGGCCGGGACAGGGAGCACCGGGGAGCTGTTTTTT. It encodes CASSWAGTGSTGELFF.

The V gene is TRBV29-1, the J gene TRBJ2-2; perhaps TRBD2 as D (6 bases). Between the trimmed V and J ends, which lost 6 bases and 1 base, there was a span of 12 bases. The CDR3 has 14 amino acids. CDR1 and CDR2 from the germline V gene are SQVTM and ANQGSEA. CDR3 sequence: CSVGGLMNTGELFF. The CDR3 DNA follows: TGCAGCGTGGGAGGACTGATGAACACCGGGGAGCTGTTTTTT.

The chain recombines TRBV2 with TRBJ1-1, with unresolved D. Germline V gene data show CDR1 as SNHLY and CDR2 as FYNNEI. The ends were cut back, 4 bases at V and 1 base at J, with 13 bases in the middle. The CDR3 has 15 residues. The CDR3 DNA reads as TGTGCCAGCAGTGCCAGAGGTTGGGAGAACACTGAAGCTTTCTTT. Protein sequence: CASSARGWENTEAFF. Full variable domain (rest looked up from reference TRBV2 and TRBJ1-1): EPEVTQTPSHQVTQMGQEVILRCVPISNHLYFYWYRQILGQKVEFLVSFYNNEISEKSEIFDDQFSVERPDGSNFTLKIRSTKLEDSAMYFCASSARGWENTEAFFGQGTRLTVV.

DNA of the CDR3: TGTGCCAGCAATACCGGTTTAGGGGGCACTCAGCCCCAGCATTTT. This translates into CASNTGLGGTQPQHF. The V and J genes are TRBV28 and TRBJ1-5; 7 bases align to TRBD1. V trimming: 7 bases; J trimming: 6 bases; junction bases outside the gene matches: 12. Looked up from germline, CDR1 is MDHEN and CDR2 is SYDVKM. The CDR3 runs to 15 residues. The full variable domain, completed using reference TRBV28 and TRBJ1-5, is DVKVTQSSRYLVKRTGEKVFLECVQDMDHENMFWYRQDPGLGLRLIYFSYDVKMKEKGDIPEGYSVSREKKERFSLILESASTNQTSMYLCASNTGLGGTQPQHFGDGTRLSIL.

The rearrangement uses TRBV11-3 and TRBJ2-7; 9 bases fit TRBD2. The V and J ends lost 1 base and 2 bases, in that order; junction bases with no gene match: 3. Germline assignment: CDR1 SGHNT and CDR2 YENEEA. The length of the CDR3 is 15 residues. DNA for the CDR3: TGTGCCAGCAGCTTAGGGACTAGCGAAACCTACGAGCAGTACTTC. It codes for CASSLGTSETYEQYF.

In this sample, this clone turned up once. The chain has TRBV29-1 and TRBJ1-5; D possibly corresponds to TRBD1 (5 bases). The V end lost 2 bases, the J end lost 0 bases, and 26 bases lay between the germline ends. CDR1 is SQVTM and CDR2 is ANQGSEA in the germline V gene. The CDR3 has 20 amino acids. The CDR3 sequence: CSVEKFGAKTLQGSNQPQHF. The DNA of the CDR3 is TGCAGCGTTGAAAAGTTTGGGGCCAAAACACTCCAGGGTAGCAATCAGCCCCAGCATTTT. Combining the CDR3 with reference TRBV29-1 and TRBJ1-5 gives the whole variable domain SAVISQKPSRDICQRGTSLTIQCQVDSQVTMMFWYRQQPGQSLTLIATANQGSEATYESGFVIDKFPISRPNLTFSTLTVSNMSPEDSSIYLCSVEKFGAKTLQGSNQPQHFGDGTRLSIL.

The genes are TRBV27 and TRBJ1-4, with 8 bases aligning to TRBD1. Germline V CDR1 and CDR2: MNHEY, SMNVEV (reference sequence). CDR3 length: 14 residues. The junction had 9 bases not matched to a gene; V was cut back by 7 bases and J by 8 bases. CDR3 DNA sequence: TGTGCCAGCACCCCGGACAGGGCCAGCGAAAAACTGTTTTTT. Protein product: CASTPDRASEKLFF.

The rearrangement uses TRBV6-5 and TRBJ1-5, with 7 bases matching TRBD1. Germline CDR1 MNHEY, CDR2 SVGAGI. V shed 5 bases and J 6 bases; nucleotides not matched to a gene: 7. CDR3 length: 14 residues. The CDR3 DNA follows: TGTGCCAGCAGTATCACAGGGGAGGCTCAGCCCCAGCATTTT. This gives the protein CASSITGEAQPQHF.

The chain joins TRBV3-1 (or the pseudogene TRBV3-2) to TRBJ2-6; 10 bases are a match to TRBD1. The CDR3 loop spans 18 amino acids. Trimming took 1 base from V and 2 from J; bases not matched to a gene: 5. Germline V gives CDR1 LGHDT, CDR2 YNNKEL (reference sequence). The CDR3 reads CASSQAGTGVPGANVLTF. The CDR3, as DNA: TGTGCCAGCAGCCAAGCCGGGACAGGGGTCCCTGGGGCCAACGTCCTGACTTTC.

The chain has TRBV6-2 or TRBV6-3 and TRBJ2-7; 10 bases are a match to TRBD1. CDR1 and CDR2 (germline): MNHEY, SVGEGT. The CDR3 consists of 17 residues. Trimming removed 4 bases from V and 0 bases from J; junction bases left unmatched: 9. CDR3 nucleotides: TGTGCCAGCAGTTGGGACCCGGGACAGGGGTACTCCTACGAGCAGTACTTC. This sequence encodes CASSWDPGQGYSYEQYF.

This rearrangement joins TRBV6-5 to TRBJ1-1; D ambiguous. Germline CDR1 and CDR2: MNHEY and SVGAGI. Between the trimmed V and J ends, which lost 6 bases and 4 bases, there was a span of 9 bases. This CDR3 contains 12 residues. The CDR3 nucleotides read TGTGCCAGCAGCTGGAGAGGCACTGAAGCTTTCTTT. Protein sequence: CASSWRGTEAFF.

This clone was counted only a few times. The chain has TRBV11-3 and TRBJ2-2; no clear D. The length of the CDR3 is 17 residues. Trimming pared 10 bases from V and 7 bases from J, leaving 28 bases between. Germline-derived CDR1 and CDR2 are SGHNT and YENEEA. Here the CDR3 DNA reads TGTGCCACCGCCACAACAAAGACGGACGATTTGATCGGGGAGCTGTTTTTT. It yields the protein CATATTKTDDLIGELFF.

The rearrangement links TRBV19 to TRBJ2-5; D not certain. This CDR3 contains 17 residues. Germline V gene data show CDR1 as LNHDA and CDR2 as SQIVND (reference sequence). Trimming removed 4 bases from V and 3 bases from J, with 21 bases in between. The CDR3 reads CASSTPIEGPYKETQYF. The CDR3 DNA follows: TGTGCCAGTAGTACCCCTATTGAAGGGCCCTATAAAGAGACCCAGTACTTC.

This chain uses TRBV27 with TRBJ1-2, with 7 bases aligning to TRBD1. V shed 6 bases and J 8 bases; nucleotides not matched to a gene: 9. Germline assignment: CDR1 MNHEY and CDR2 SMNVEV (reference sequence). The CDR3 is 13 residues long. As DNA, the CDR3 is TGTGCCAGCAGCCGGGACAGCACGAAGGGCTACACCTTC. It encodes CASSRDSTKGYTF.

CDR3: CASSVGTRAYNEQFF. The CDR3 DNA is TGTGCCAGCAGCGTCGGGACTAGAGCCTACAATGAGCAGTTCTTC. This chain links TRBV9 with TRBJ2-1, with TRBD2 identical over 8 bases. V lost 2 bases, J lost 2 bases, and 3 bases stayed unmatched. The CDR3 contains 15 residues. The germline V gene has CDR1 SGDLS and CDR2 YYNGEE.

V is TRBV3-1 (or the pseudogene TRBV3-2) and J is TRBJ1-1; weak D call: TRBD1 (5 bases). CDR1 and CDR2 from the germline V gene are LGHDT and YNNKEL (reference sequence). V lost 4 bases to trimming and J lost 1 base, with 10 bases between them. The CDR3 contains 14 residues. CDR3 in amino acids: CASSRVGANTEAFF. In DNA form, the CDR3 reads TGTGCCAGCAGCCGGGTAGGGGCGAACACTGAAGCTTTCTTT.

The chain has TRBV28 and TRBJ2-2; D may be TRBD2 (5 bases). V dropped 6 bases and J dropped 4 bases, with 18 bases sitting between them. Germline CDR1 is MDHEN and CDR2 is SYDVKM. CDR3 length: 16 amino acids. Written as DNA, the CDR3 is TGTGCCAGCAGCCATATAGCGCGATGGGGCACCGGGGAGCTGTTTTTT. The encoded protein is CASSHIARWGTGELFF.

The chain links TRBV5-8 to TRBJ1-2; D call uncertain. The V gene lost 1 base and the J gene lost 0 bases, with 7 bases spanning the gap. Looked up from germline, CDR1 is SGHTS and CDR2 is YDEGEE. CDR3 length: 14 residues. The chain's CDR3 is CASSLLRTNYGYTF. The CDR3 DNA follows: TGTGCCAGCAGCTTGTTACGGACTAACTATGGCTACACCTTC.